This T cell receptor (beta chain) originates from a study of blood T cell repertoires in COVID-19. Living in roughly 25 US areas, the participants were between 18 and 89 years of age. Participants reported their clinical history, and cohort assignment relied on those reports. Sequencing used immunoSEQ multiplex PCR; TCRdb keeps in-frame clones, though not all of them. The repertoire has around 300,000 clones, around 87% of them found once; the top ten carry around 4.5%. The ends lost 0 bases at V and 2 bases at J; junction bases unmatched: 17. The V gene's germline CDR1 is SGHNT and CDR2 YYREEE (reference sequence). The CDR3 is made up of 20 amino acids.

The chain combines TRBV5-4 with TRBJ1-3; 7 bases match TRBD1. Sequencing used PBMCs or T cells enriched from blood (not recorded which). The sequence came from a woman under 30 with acute COVID-19. DNA for the CDR3: TGTGCCAGCAGCTTGGCCCGAGTCAGAGGGGGCTCTGGCCCTGGAAACACCATATATTTT. This encodes CASSLARVRGGSGPGNTIYF.